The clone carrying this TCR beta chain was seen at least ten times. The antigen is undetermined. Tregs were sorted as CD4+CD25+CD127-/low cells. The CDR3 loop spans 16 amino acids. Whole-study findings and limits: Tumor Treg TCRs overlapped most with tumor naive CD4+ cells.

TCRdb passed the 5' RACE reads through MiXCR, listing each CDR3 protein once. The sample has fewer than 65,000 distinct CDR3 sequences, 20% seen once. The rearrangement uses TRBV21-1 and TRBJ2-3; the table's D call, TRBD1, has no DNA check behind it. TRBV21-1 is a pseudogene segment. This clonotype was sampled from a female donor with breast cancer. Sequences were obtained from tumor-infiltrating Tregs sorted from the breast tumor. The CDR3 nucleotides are TGTGCCAGCAGCAATTGGCGCAGGCCTAGCACAGATACGCAGTATTTT. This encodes CASSNWRRPSTDTQYF.